In its sample, the clone carrying this T cell receptor beta chain was seen a few times. Its antigen is not known. Averaging around 110 mL, one heparinised blood draw came from each individual donor. This entry is derived from a study of beta chain features in type 1 diabetes. Study at large: Similarity in age, gender and cell yields was seen between patients and healthy donors.

Overall study results and limits: Shortening of TCRB CDR3s, moderate but significant, appeared in all four CD4+ subsets of Type 1 diabetes patients. Among type 1 diabetes patients, VDJ junctions had fewer insertions and more deletions.

V was pared by 4 bases and J by 6 bases, with 15 bases of the junction left unmatched. CDR3 length: 17 amino acids. Germline V lookup: CDR1 ENHRY, CDR2 SYGVKD. cDNA synthesis used the whole RNA isolate, giving expressed TCRB sequences. Sequenced by immunoSEQ multiplex PCR; TCRdb stores in-frame clones only, minus some. The sample lists around 600,000 clones; under 15% were seen once. The chain combines TRBV10-3 with TRBJ2-1, with 7 bases aligning to TRBD1. Sequencing input: naive CD4+ T cells from blood. The TCR sequence derives from a man younger than 40 with type 1 diabetes. The DNA of the CDR3 is TGTGCCATCAGTGGATTCAATGACAGGGCCGGTGGCAATGAGCAGTTCTTC. Its translation: CAISGFNDRAGGNEQFF.